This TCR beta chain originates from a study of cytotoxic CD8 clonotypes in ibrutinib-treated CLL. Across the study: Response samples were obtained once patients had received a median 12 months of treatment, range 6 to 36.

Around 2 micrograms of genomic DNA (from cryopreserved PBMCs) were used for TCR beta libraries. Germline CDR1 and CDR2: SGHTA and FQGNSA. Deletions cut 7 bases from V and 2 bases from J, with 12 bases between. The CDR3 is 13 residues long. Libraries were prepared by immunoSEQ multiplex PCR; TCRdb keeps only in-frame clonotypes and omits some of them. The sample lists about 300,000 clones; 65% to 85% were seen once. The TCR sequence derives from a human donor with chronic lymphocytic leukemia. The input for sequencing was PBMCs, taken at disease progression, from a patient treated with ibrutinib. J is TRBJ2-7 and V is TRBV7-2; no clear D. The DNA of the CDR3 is TGTGCCAGCATTCTCTGGTTACCCTACGAGCAGTACTTC. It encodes CASILWLPYEQYF.